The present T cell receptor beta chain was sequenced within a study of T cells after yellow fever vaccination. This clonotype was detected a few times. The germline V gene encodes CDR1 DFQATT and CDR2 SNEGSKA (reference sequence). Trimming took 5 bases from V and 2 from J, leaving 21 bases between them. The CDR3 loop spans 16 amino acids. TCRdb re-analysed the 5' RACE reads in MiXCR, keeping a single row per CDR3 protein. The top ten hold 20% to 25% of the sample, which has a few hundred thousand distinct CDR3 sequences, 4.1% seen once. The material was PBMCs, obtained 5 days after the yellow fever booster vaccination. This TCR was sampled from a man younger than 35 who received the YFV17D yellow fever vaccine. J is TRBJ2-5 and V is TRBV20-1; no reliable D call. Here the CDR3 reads CSAGILVGGRQETQYF. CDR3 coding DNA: TGCAGTGCTGGAATCTTAGTGGGTGGCCGTCAAGAGACCCAGTACTTC.